This is a list of T cell receptor beta chains from one sample in a study of blood T cell repertoires in COVID-19. Clones were read by immunoSEQ multiplex PCR, and TCRdb kept only the in-frame ones, dropping some. The sample lists approximately 250,000 clones, around 84% seen once, with under 5% in the top ten. Material for sequencing was peripheral blood. The origin of the receptors is a man in his sixties with acute or convalescent COVID-19. Both conserved end residues are part of each CDR3. D genes are given only for firm matches. Where a row states a size, it is once, few, many or the class of an expanded clone; other rows omit it.

J: TRBJ1-4; V: TRBV9; D: TRBD1; size: NA; DNA: TGTGCCAGCAGCTCCCCTAGACAGGGGCTTGCAACTAATGAAAAACTGTTTTTT; CDR3: CASSSPRQGLATNEKLFF
J: TRBJ2-2; V: TRBV5-1; D: NA; size: NA; DNA: TGCGCCAGCAGCCCGCCCAGCACCGGGGAGCTGTTTTTT; CDR3: CASSPPSTGELFF
J: TRBJ2-2; V: TRBV10-1; D: NA; size: NA; DNA: TGCGCCAGCAGCCATCTTGGAATAGCGGCTTACACCGGGGAGCTGTTTTTT; CDR3: CASSHLGIAAYTGELFF
J: TRBJ1-5; V: TRBV10-3; D: NA; size: NA; DNA: TGTGCCATCGGACAGCCCAATCAGCCCCAGCATTTT; CDR3: CAIGQPNQPQHF
J: TRBJ1-3; V: TRBV18; D: NA; size: NA; DNA: TGTGCCAGCTCACCAGCGGGCGGATCCACTTCTGGAAACACCATATATTTT; CDR3: CASSPAGGSTSGNTIYF
J: TRBJ2-7; V: TRBV7-2; D: TRBD1; size: few; DNA: TGTGCCAGCAGCTTAACCCTAGGGGGCGCTCGTGAGCAGTACTTC; CDR3: CASSLTLGGAREQYF
J: TRBJ1-2; V: TRBV6-5; D: NA; size: NA; DNA: TGTGCCAGCAGTTACTCGATACTAGCTCAGAGAGAAATCACCTTC; CDR3: CASSYSILAQREITF
J: TRBJ2-1; V: TRBV13; D: TRBD2; size: NA; DNA: TGTGCCAGCAGCCTAAATAGCGGGAGCCAGTTCTTC; CDR3: CASSLNSGSQFF
J: TRBJ1-2; V: TRBV7-2; D: NA; size: NA; DNA: TGTGCCAGCACAATGACACCAAACTATGGCTACACCTTC; CDR3: CASTMTPNYGYTF
J: TRBJ2-3; V: TRBV4-1; D: TRBD2; size: NA; DNA: TGCGCCAGCAGCCAAGCTTTAGCGGGGGGGCCAATAGATACGCAGTATTTT; CDR3: CASSQALAGGPIDTQYF